The 31 T cell receptor beta chains below come from one sample, sequenced in a study of beta chain features in type 1 diabetes. Of the isolated RNA, all was reverse transcribed, and so the sequenced material was expressed TCRB transcripts. The method was immunoSEQ multiplex PCR; TCRdb's version includes in-frame clones alone and lacks a portion of them. The sample includes 850,000 to 900,000 clones, roughly 15% of them seen just once. The sample taken for sequencing was naive CD4+ T cells from blood. These receptors were obtained from a woman aged 18-29 years in good health.

Note on this clone: Other DNA sequences in this sample translate to the same CDR3. The chain is built from TRBV7-2 and TRBJ2-1; a weak D match, TRBD2 (5 bases). The CDR3 runs to 14 residues. The V gene's germline CDR1 is SGHTA and CDR2 FQGNSA. V lost 1 base and J lost 4, with 8 bases in between. The CDR3, as DNA: TGTGCCAGCAGCTTAGGCGGACTTTACAATGAGCAGTTCTTC. This sequence encodes CASSLGGLYNEQFF.

This clone has more than one count but fewer than ten. This chain joins TRBV7-2 and TRBJ1-2; tentative D call: TRBD1 (6 bases). Germline V gene lookup returns CDR1 SGHTA and CDR2 FQGNSA. This CDR3 is built from 16 residues. With 5 bases removed from V and 1 base from J, the gap between germline ends came to 17 bases. The CDR3 DNA is TGTGCCAGCAGCCGGTCCGGGACAACAAATAACTATGGCTACACCTTC. Translation: CASSRSGTTNNYGYTF. Supplemented by reference TRBV7-2 and TRBJ1-2, the full variable domain reads GAGVSQSPSNKVTEKGKDVELRCDPISGHTALYWYRQSLGQGLEFLIYFQGNSAPDKSGLPSDRFSAERTGGSVSTLTIQRTQQEDSAVYLCASSRSGTTNNYGYTFGSGTRLTVV.

This clone showed up just a few times. V usage is TRBV19 and J usage is TRBJ1-1; D may be TRBD1 (6 bases). Germline lookup yields CDR1 LNHDA and CDR2 SQIVND (reference sequence). CDR3 length: 17 amino acids. The V and J ends lost 6 bases and 7 bases respectively, with 27 bases between them. Here the CDR3 DNA reads TGTGCCAGTAGCGGCGGGGGGACACTCCCTTCTGGCGGTGAAGCTTTCTTT. This encodes CASSGGGTLPSGGEAFF.

The rearrangement joins TRBV7-3 to TRBJ2-3, with unresolved D. Germline CDR1 is SGHTA and CDR2 is FQGTGA. This CDR3 spans 13 amino acids. The V and J ends lost 4 bases and 4 bases respectively, with 9 bases between them. The CDR3 DNA follows: TGTGCCAGCAGCTGGGGTCAGGCAGATACGCAGTATTTT. It yields the protein CASSWGQADTQYF.

Only a few counts were recorded for this clone. This may be a read error, as it is one base from a much larger clone. The sample carries other DNA sequences with the same CDR3. The chain uses TRBV4-2 and TRBJ2-5; no clear D gene. The V end was cut by 5 bases, the J end by 5 bases, with 6 bases between. This CDR3 has 11 residues. CDR1 is LGHNA and CDR2 is YNFKEQ in the germline V gene. The CDR3 is CASSLGETQYF. The CDR3 DNA sequence: TGTGCCAGCAGCTTAGGGGAGACCCAGTACTTC.

About this clone itself: At one end the junction does not follow the germline gene, possibly because of a read error. The same CDR3 is also encoded by other DNA sequences in this sample. CDR3 amino acids: CASRRGQTYEQYF. DNA for the CDR3: TGTGCCAGCAGGAGGGGCCAGACCTATGAGCAGTACTTC. The V gene is TRBV19, the J gene TRBJ2-7; D perhaps matches TRBD2 (6 bases). Germline CDR1 reads LNHDA; CDR2 reads SQIVND (reference sequence). The CDR3 is made up of 13 amino acids.

This clone was recorded a few times. The chain recombines TRBV28 with TRBJ2-1, with 7 nucleotides matching TRBD2. Germline values: CDR1 MDHEN, CDR2 SYDVKM. The J segment lost 7 bases and the V segment lost 6 bases, leaving 6 bases of the junction unmatched. The CDR3 has 13 residues. CDR3 sequence: CASRRGRENEQFF. The CDR3 nucleotides are TGTGCCAGCAGGCGAGGGAGGGAAAATGAGCAGTTCTTC. Looking up the rest from reference TRBV28 and TRBJ2-1 gives the full variable domain: DVKVTQSSRYLVKRTGEKVFLECVQDMDHENMFWYRQDPGLGLRLIYFSYDVKMKEKGDIPEGYSVSREKKERFSLILESASTNQTSMYLCASRRGRENEQFFGPGTRLTVL.

The table lists this clone with a few counts. This chain connects TRBV15 to TRBJ2-5, with 8 bases lining up with TRBD2. CDR1 LNHNV and CDR2 YYDKDF come from the germline V gene (reference sequence). The J segment lost 5 bases and the V segment lost 4 bases, leaving 6 bases of the junction unmatched. The CDR3 extends over 14 amino acids. CDR3 coding DNA: TGTGCCACCAGCAAAACCTCGGGAGGGGAGACCCAGTACTTC. It translates to CATSKTSGGETQYF.

This clone occurred a few times. V usage is TRBV9 and J usage is TRBJ2-5; unclear D gene. The germline V gene encodes CDR1 SGDLS and CDR2 YYNGEE. V lost 4 bases and J lost 5, with 15 bases in between. This CDR3 spans 14 amino acids. CDR3 protein: CASSSVDLWETQYF. The CDR3 bases are TGTGCCAGCAGCTCGGTCGACCTTTGGGAGACCCAGTACTTC.

The chain combines TRBV7-4 with TRBJ2-7; D ambiguous. In germline, CDR1 is SGHVT, CDR2 SQSDAQ. Deletions cut 5 bases from V and 4 bases from J, with 24 bases between. CDR3 length equals 17 residues. Here the CDR3 reads CASSPLRRNVDPYEQYF. CDR3 in DNA: TGTGCCAGCAGCCCACTAAGGCGAAACGTTGATCCTTACGAGCAGTACTTC.

For this clone: This same CDR3 is encoded by further DNA sequences in the sample. J is TRBJ2-3 and V is TRBV19, with D tentatively TRBD1 (5 bases). This CDR3 is 11 amino acids long. From germline, CDR1 is LNHDA and CDR2 SQIVND (reference sequence). V gave up 5 bases and J gave up 6 bases, with 6 bases separating them. As DNA, the CDR3 is TGTGCCAGTAGTGGGGCCGATACGCAGTATTTT. It specifies CASSGADTQYF.

The chain has TRBV4-1 and TRBJ1-3; TRBD1 might be the D (6 bases). The length of the CDR3 is 16 residues. Germline V lookup: CDR1 MGHRA, CDR2 YSYEKL. V lost 2 bases to trimming and J lost 0 bases, with 11 bases between them. The CDR3 DNA reads as TGCGCCAGCAGCCAACTTTCGACAGGCTCTGGAAACACCATATATTTT. Translating gives CASSQLSTGSGNTIYF.

This chain connects TRBV7-8 to TRBJ2-6; D ambiguous. Germline-derived CDR1 and CDR2 are SGHVS and FQNEAQ. This CDR3 contains 19 residues. V shed 2 bases and J shed 1 base, with 18 bases lying between them. CDR3 amino acids: CASSLRVRQGASGANVLTF. In DNA, the CDR3 is TGTGCCAGCAGCTTAAGGGTCCGGCAAGGAGCTTCTGGGGCCAACGTCCTGACTTTC.

This clone has only a few counts. The chain carries TRBV11-1 and TRBJ2-6, with 7 bases matching TRBD1. Per germline, CDR1 SGHAT and CDR2 FQDESV (reference sequence). The CDR3 runs to 18 residues. With 6 bases clipped from V and 0 bases from J, the junction kept 11 bases outside the gene matches. The DNA of the CDR3 is TGTGCCAGCAGTTCCCGAGGGGGCTTGAACTCTGGGGCCAACGTCCTGACTTTC. Encoded protein: CASSSRGGLNSGANVLTF.

This chain links TRBV28 with TRBJ2-5; 13 bases are a match to TRBD2. CDR1 MDHEN and CDR2 SYDVKM come from the germline V gene. The J segment lost 4 bases and the V segment lost 3 bases, leaving 5 bases of the junction unmatched. CDR3 length: 16 amino acids. This chain's CDR3 is CASSFLGTSGTETQYF. The CDR3 DNA is TGTGCCAGCAGTTTCCTCGGGACTAGCGGGACAGAGACCCAGTACTTC.

A few counts support this clone. This chain joins TRBV2 and TRBJ1-1; 7 bases map to TRBD1. This CDR3 comprises 14 residues. Germline lookup yields CDR1 SNHLY and CDR2 FYNNEI. The V segment lost 6 bases and the J segment 2 bases; nucleotides outside the gene matches: 6. In DNA form, the CDR3 reads TGTGCCAGCAGCCGGGACAGAGACAACACTGAAGCTTTCTTT. Protein sequence: CASSRDRDNTEAFF.

This clone came up a few times. The rearrangement uses TRBV2 and TRBJ2-7, with D possibly TRBD1 on 6 matching bases. The germline gives CDR1 SNHLY, CDR2 FYNNEI. The germline V and J ends were trimmed by 4 bases and 2 bases, with 9 bases remaining between them. This CDR3 comprises 13 residues. The DNA of the CDR3 is TGTGCCAGCAGTGTAGGGGGAACCTACGAGCAGTACTTC. Translation: CASSVGGTYEQYF.

This chain joins TRBV19 and TRBJ2-7; 7 nucleotides agree with TRBD2. CDR1 is LNHDA, CDR2 SQIVND, per germline (reference sequence). The CDR3 sequence is 17 residues long. J was trimmed by 1 base and V by 6 bases; bases with no gene match: 15. The CDR3 is CASSRSGSGIGSYEQYF. CDR3 sequence (DNA): TGTGCCAGTAGCAGATCGGGGAGCGGGATCGGGTCCTACGAGCAGTACTTC.

Only a few counts were recorded for this clone. Other DNA sequences of this sample code for an identical CDR3. The rearrangement uses TRBV5-1 and TRBJ2-1, with D unclear. Per the germline V gene, CDR1 is SGHRS and CDR2 is YFSETQ. The V end was cut by 2 bases, the J end by 0 bases, with 9 bases between. The CDR3 runs 15 residues. DNA for the CDR3: TGCGCCAGCAGCTTAGACCCCAGCTCCTACAATGAGCAGTTCTTC. It translates to CASSLDPSSYNEQFF.

The chain combines TRBV6-5 with TRBJ1-2; maybe TRBD1 (5 bases). The germline gives CDR1 MNHEY, CDR2 SVGAGI. The germline V and J ends were trimmed by 6 bases and 4 bases, with 12 bases remaining between them. The CDR3 runs 13 residues. The CDR3 is CASRAGGSYGYTF. The CDR3, as DNA: TGTGCCAGCAGGGCGGGGGGGAGCTATGGCTACACCTTC.

Only a few counts were recorded for this clone. J is TRBJ2-7 and V is TRBV5-6, with TRBD2 identical over 9 bases. V was clipped by 3 bases and J by 5 bases; unmatched bases: 12. This CDR3 spans 16 amino acids. CDR1 and CDR2 from the germline V gene are SGHDT and YYEEEE. CDR3 bases: TGTGCCAGCAGCTATCTCCGGCTAGCGGGAATCCACGAGCAGTACTTC. Translated: CASSYLRLAGIHEQYF.

The genes are TRBV6-5 and TRBJ2-3; D is unclear. This CDR3 has 14 residues. The V gene's germline CDR1 is MNHEY and CDR2 SVGAGI. Trimming cost V 6 bases and J 4 bases, with 14 bases left between them. The CDR3 sequence: CASRAYSRPDTQYF. The CDR3 nucleotides are TGTGCCAGCAGGGCCTACTCCCGGCCAGATACGCAGTATTTT.

This clone has only a few counts. The rearrangement links TRBV9 to TRBJ1-1, with D maybe TRBD1 (6 bases). The CDR3 runs 15 residues. Germline CDR1 is SGDLS and CDR2 is YYNGEE. Trimming cost V 1 base and J 1 base, with 11 bases left between them. CDR3 amino acids: CASSVQGWGNTEAFF. CDR3 nucleotide sequence: TGTGCCAGCAGCGTACAGGGGTGGGGGAACACTGAAGCTTTCTTT.

This rearrangement joins TRBV5-1 to TRBJ2-3; 7 bases match TRBD2. J was trimmed by 2 bases and V by 4 bases; bases with no gene match: 13. There are 17 residues in the CDR3. The germline V gene has CDR1 SGHRS and CDR2 YFSETQ. In nucleotides, the CDR3 is TGCGCCAGCAGCCTGACTTACAGCGGGGCAGTCACAGATACGCAGTATTTT. Amino acids: CASSLTYSGAVTDTQYF.

In its sample, this clone was seen a few times. The sample holds other DNA sequences that translate to the same CDR3. The gene calls are TRBV5-1 and TRBJ1-1; 7 bases fit TRBD1. The CDR3 is 14 amino acids. Germline CDR1 is SGHRS and CDR2 is YFSETQ. V shed 2 bases, J shed 4 bases, and the junction held 5 bases outside the gene matches. The CDR3 sequence is CASSLLTGTTEAFF. The CDR3 bases are TGCGCCAGCAGCTTACTGACAGGGACCACTGAAGCTTTCTTT.

Only a few counts were recorded for this clone. This chain links TRBV18 with TRBJ2-2; D is undetermined. In germline, CDR1 is KGHSH, CDR2 LQKENI. The CDR3 has 17 residues. V was clipped by 0 bases and J by 5 bases, with 16 bases between them. The CDR3 bases are TGTGCCAGCTCACCACCATTAACCACGACGGTGACCGGGGAGCTGTTTTTT. It yields the protein CASSPPLTTTVTGELFF.

This clone was observed a single time. The chain recombines TRBV9 with TRBJ1-1; D uncertain. Looked up from germline, CDR1 is SGDLS and CDR2 is YYNGEE. V lost 3 bases to trimming and J lost 5 bases, with 11 bases between them. The CDR3 contains 13 residues. The CDR3, as DNA: TGTGCCAGCAGCGAGGAGCAGCAAACTGAAGCTTTCTTT. Residues: CASSEEQQTEAFF.

The chain is built from TRBV19 and TRBJ2-7; a weak D match, TRBD1 (6 bases). The germline V gene encodes CDR1 LNHDA and CDR2 SQIVND (reference sequence). Trimming pared 3 bases from V and 5 bases from J, leaving 14 bases between. CDR3 length equals 14 residues. The CDR3 loop reads CASSILGAGNEQYF. In nucleotides, the CDR3 is TGTGCCAGTAGTATCCTGGGGGCTGGAAACGAGCAGTACTTC.

This clone has more than one count but fewer than ten. The V and J genes are TRBV4-3 and TRBJ2-2, with 8 bases aligning to TRBD2. The J segment lost 1 base and the V segment lost 4 bases, leaving 2 bases of the junction unmatched. This CDR3 contains 15 residues. Germline lookup yields CDR1 LGHNA and CDR2 YSLEER. This CDR3 reads CASSLAGMNTGELFF. The CDR3 nucleotides read TGCGCCAGCAGCCTAGCGGGGATGAACACCGGGGAGCTGTTTTTT.

This clone was observed a few times. This sequence joins TRBV7-2 and TRBJ2-1; TRBD2 matches at 12 bases. CDR1 SGHTA and CDR2 FQGNSA come from the germline V gene. The CDR3 has 15 amino acids. Losses at the gene ends were 3 bases for V and 6 bases for J; bases not matched to a gene: 3. This CDR3 reads CASSFPSGRANEQFF. The CDR3 DNA sequence: TGTGCCAGCAGCTTTCCTAGCGGGAGGGCCAATGAGCAGTTCTTC.

In DNA, the CDR3 is TGTGCCAGCACCAAACAGGGAAGGTCGGGGAAGCTGTTTTTT. This gives the protein CASTKQGRSGKLFF. V usage is TRBV2 and J usage is TRBJ1-4, with D perhaps TRBD1 (6 bases). Looked up from germline, CDR1 is SNHLY and CDR2 is FYNNEI. The CDR3 has 14 amino acids. Trimming took 7 bases from V and 14 from J, leaving 23 bases between them.